One and the same sample provided the 29 T cell receptor beta chains below, sequenced in a study of blood T cell repertoires in COVID-19. Data came from immunoSEQ multiplex PCR; TCRdb stores just in-frame clones and leaves some out. The sample lists 170,000 or so clones, 70% to 90% seen once, with roughly 7% in the top ten. The material sequenced was peripheral blood. The receptors were sampled from a man in his forties or fifties with active or convalescent COVID-19.

The chain is built from TRBV19 and TRBJ1-1, with 9 bases identical to TRBD1. The ends lost 7 bases at V and 3 bases at J; junction bases unmatched: 6. Per germline, CDR1 LNHDA and CDR2 SQIVND (reference sequence). The CDR3 has 14 amino acids. The CDR3, as DNA: TGTGCCAGTATCCGGACAGGGGTTGACACTGAAGCTTTCTTT. It yields the protein CASIRTGVDTEAFF.

This chain connects TRBV27 to TRBJ2-1, with 10 bases aligning to TRBD2. Germline V CDR1 and CDR2: MNHEY, SMNVEV (reference sequence). This CDR3 has 16 amino acids. Losses at the gene ends were 3 bases for V and 3 bases for J; bases not matched to a gene: 5. The CDR3 DNA follows: TGTGCCAGCAGTTTGTCTAGCGGGAGCCTCTACAATGAGCAGTTCTTC. It codes for CASSLSSGSLYNEQFF.

This chain connects TRBV30 to TRBJ1-4; 8 positions match TRBD1. The germline gives CDR1 GTSNPN, CDR2 SVGIG (reference sequence). The junction had 4 bases not matched to a gene; V was cut back by 3 bases and J by 7 bases. The CDR3 is made up of 13 amino acids. The CDR3: CAWRNRGAEKLFF. The CDR3 DNA is TGTGCCTGGAGAAACAGGGGGGCTGAAAAACTGTTTTTT.

This chain joins TRBV4-3 and TRBJ1-5; tentative D call: TRBD1 (6 bases). Germline-derived CDR1 and CDR2 are LGHNA and YSLEER. The CDR3 length is 15 residues. V lost 0 bases and J 4 bases, leaving 10 bases between the germline ends. In DNA form, the CDR3 reads TGCGCCAGCAGCCAAGAGACAGGTAAAAATCAGCCCCAGCATTTT. Translating gives CASSQETGKNQPQHF.

The chain is built from TRBV6-5 and TRBJ1-1, with D maybe TRBD1 (6 bases). V lost 6 bases and J lost 1, with 12 bases in between. Germline V gene lookup returns CDR1 MNHEY and CDR2 SVGAGI. The CDR3 totals 14 residues. DNA of the CDR3: TGTGCCAGCAGCCGGACAGCTTCGAACACTGAAGCTTTCTTT. This codes for CASSRTASNTEAFF.

This chain uses TRBV4-2 with TRBJ2-7, with 13 bases lining up with TRBD2. V was clipped by 1 base and J by 0 bases; unmatched bases: 3. There are 17 residues in the CDR3. The germline gives CDR1 LGHNA, CDR2 YNFKEQ. This CDR3 is CASSQVTSGRASYEQYF. DNA of the CDR3: TGTGCCAGCAGCCAAGTCACTAGCGGGAGGGCCTCCTACGAGCAGTACTTC.

The chain carries TRBV7-8 and TRBJ2-7; TRBD1 agrees at 8 bases. The V segment lost 1 base and the J segment 1 base; nucleotides outside the gene matches: 6. CDR1 is SGHVS and CDR2 is FQNEAQ in the germline V gene. The CDR3 loop spans 16 amino acids. This chain's CDR3 is CASSLEERTGSYEQYF. CDR3 DNA sequence: TGTGCCAGCAGCTTAGAGGAGCGGACAGGGTCCTACGAGCAGTACTTC.

The CDR3 bases are TGTGCCAGCAGCATCCAGAACACCGGGGAGCTGTTTTTT. It translates to CASSIQNTGELFF. The chain has TRBV7-2 and TRBJ2-2; D is undetermined. The CDR3 loop spans 13 amino acids. Looked up from germline, CDR1 is SGHTA and CDR2 is FQGNSA. V was shortened by 5 bases and J by 1 base, with 5 bases between the two germline ends.

The rearrangement joins TRBV19 to TRBJ2-3; TRBD1 aligns across 8 bases. The CDR3 sequence is 15 residues long. CDR1 is LNHDA and CDR2 is SQIVND in the germline V gene (reference sequence). Trimming cost V 5 bases and J 2 bases; bases outside gene matches: 6. In nucleotides, the CDR3 is TGTGCCAGTAGTCTCTCGGGACAGGTCACAGATACGCAGTATTTT. It encodes CASSLSGQVTDTQYF. Full variable domain (missing parts from reference TRBV19 and TRBJ2-3): DGGITQSPKYLFRKEGQNVTLSCEQNLNHDAMYWYRQDPGQGLRLIYYSQIVNDFQKGDIAEGYSVSREKKESFPLTVTSAQKNPTAFYLCASSLSGQVTDTQYFGPGTRLTVL.

CDR3: CASSLAGVYEQYF. For the CDR3, the DNA is TGTGCCAGCAGCTTAGCGGGAGTTTACGAGCAGTACTTC. This sequence joins TRBV11-2 and TRBJ2-7; D possibly corresponds to TRBD2 (6 bases). CDR3 length: 13 amino acids. Trimming left V 1 base short and J 4 bases short, with 8 bases between. The V gene's germline CDR1 is SGHAT and CDR2 FQNNGV.

This rearrangement joins TRBV21-1 to TRBJ1-4; no check of the table's D call, TRBD1, against the DNA was made. TRBV21-1 is termed a pseudogene. The CDR3 has 16 residues. The CDR3 protein is CASLKSGTDYNEKLFF. The DNA for the CDR3 is TGTGCCAGCTTAAAAAGTGGGACAGACTACAATGAAAAACTGTTTTTT.

This clone was seen a single time. V gene TRBV5-4 combines with J gene TRBJ2-1; D unresolved. Germline CDR1 SGHNT, CDR2 YYREEE (reference sequence). Trimming pared 4 bases from V and 6 bases from J, leaving 5 bases between. CDR3 length: 11 amino acids. CDR3 protein: CASSKSNEQFF. The CDR3 coding sequence is TGTGCCAGCAGCAAGAGCAATGAGCAGTTCTTC.

This clone was counted between two and nine times. V is TRBV18 and J is TRBJ1-5; possibly TRBD1 for D (5 bases). The CDR3 runs to 16 residues. From germline, CDR1 is KGHSH and CDR2 LQKENI. V was shortened by 2 bases and J by 0 bases, with 11 bases between the two germline ends. Here the CDR3 DNA reads TGTGCCAGCTCACCAATGGCGGGGGATAGCAATCAGCCCCAGCATTTT. It translates to CASSPMAGDSNQPQHF.

The chain employs TRBV7-8 and TRBJ2-7; maybe TRBD1 (6 bases). Germline CDR1 reads SGHVS; CDR2 reads FQNEAQ. The CDR3 covers 13 residues. The V and J ends lost 4 bases and 3 bases respectively, with 10 bases between them. DNA for the CDR3: TGTGCCAGCAGCTCCTGGACAGACTACGAGCAGTACTTC. Protein: CASSSWTDYEQYF. The whole variable domain, filled in from reference TRBV7-8 and TRBJ2-7, reads GAGVSQSPRYKVAKRGQDVALRCDPISGHVSLFWYQQALGQGPEFLTYFQNEAQLDKSGLPSDRFFAERPEGSVSTLKIQRTQQEDSAVYLCASSSWTDYEQYFGPGTRLTVT.

V is TRBV10-3 and J is TRBJ2-5; D not certain. Trimming shortened V by 6 bases and J by 3 bases, and 5 bases separated the two germline ends. CDR1 is ENHRY, CDR2 SYGVKD, per germline. This CDR3 spans 11 amino acids. CDR3 sequence: CAISIEETQYF. The CDR3 coding sequence is TGTGCCATCAGCATAGAAGAGACCCAGTACTTC.

This rearrangement joins TRBV6-5 to TRBJ2-1; 9 bases line up with TRBD2. The CDR3 totals 14 residues. The germline CDR1 and CDR2 sequences are MNHEY and SVGAGI. V lost 6 bases, J lost 5 bases, and 5 bases stayed unmatched. CDR3 nucleotide sequence: TGTGCCAGCAGCAACCGACTAGCGGACAATGAGCAGTTCTTC. It is translated as CASSNRLADNEQFF.

This chain joins TRBV4-1 and TRBJ2-1; 7 nucleotides agree with TRBD2. The CDR3 has 16 residues. Germline CDR1 is MGHRA and CDR2 is YSYEKL. V lost 1 base and J lost 0; bases outside the gene matches: 3. DNA of the CDR3: TGCGCCAGCAGCCAAGCTCAGCGGGGCTCCTACAATGAGCAGTTCTTC. Its translation is CASSQAQRGSYNEQFF.

The chain combines TRBV5-1 with TRBJ2-7; no clear D gene. The CDR3 length is 14 residues. Per the germline V gene, CDR1 is SGHRS and CDR2 is YFSETQ. The V and J ends lost 0 bases and 6 bases respectively, with 13 bases between them. The CDR3 here is CASSLGPSTGEQYF. In nucleotides, the CDR3 is TGCGCCAGCAGCTTGGGACCTTCAACGGGCGAGCAGTACTTC.

V and J are TRBV6-2 or TRBV6-3 and TRBJ1-2; a weak D match, TRBD1 (5 bases). Germline-derived CDR1 and CDR2 are MNHEY and SVGEGT. Trimming left V 5 bases short and J 4 bases short, with 11 bases between. The CDR3 contains 13 residues. The chain's CDR3 is CASSVGLSYGYTF. Here the CDR3 DNA reads TGTGCCAGCAGTGTGGGACTTTCCTATGGCTACACCTTC.

The chain is built from TRBV10-3 and TRBJ2-2; 7 positions agree with TRBD1. Germline V gives CDR1 ENHRY, CDR2 SYGVKD. This CDR3 region has 15 residues. The ends lost 4 bases at V and 2 bases at J; junction bases unmatched: 4. The CDR3 region has the DNA TGTGCCATCAGTGCAGGACAGGTCAACACCGGGGAGCTGTTTTTT. Its translation is CAISAGQVNTGELFF.

This chain connects TRBV24-1 to TRBJ2-3; 13 bases align to TRBD2. CDR3 length: 17 amino acids. Germline V lookup: CDR1 KGHDR, CDR2 SFDVKD. V was clipped by 2 bases and J by 3 bases; unmatched bases: 4. CDR3 sequence reads: CATSDSGLAGVTDTQYF. The DNA of the CDR3 is TGTGCCACCAGTGATTCTGGACTAGCGGGAGTGACAGATACGCAGTATTTT.

V is TRBV7-9 and J is TRBJ1-1; the D gene is possibly TRBD1 (5 bases). This CDR3 comprises 16 residues. The V gene's germline CDR1 is SEHNR and CDR2 FQNEAQ (reference sequence). V lost 5 bases to trimming and J lost 0 bases, with 16 bases between them. This CDR3 is CASSPSGGMVNTEAFF. CDR3 nucleotides: TGTGCCAGCAGCCCTAGTGGGGGGATGGTGAACACTGAAGCTTTCTTT.

The chain has TRBV11-1 and TRBJ1-4; D unresolved. From germline, CDR1 is SGHAT and CDR2 FQDESV (reference sequence). Trimming stripped 9 bases from V and 5 bases from J, with 10 bases between. The CDR3 runs 12 residues. CDR3 in DNA: TGTGCCAGTTCGGGGAGAAATGAAAAACTGTTTTTT. It specifies CASSGRNEKLFF.

The genes are TRBV6-1 and TRBJ2-6; D may be TRBD2 (6 bases). The CDR3 has 16 residues. CDR1 and CDR2 from the germline V gene are MNHNS and SASEGT. Between the trimmed V and J ends, which lost 0 bases and 2 bases, there was a span of 8 bases. The CDR3 reads CASSEASGAGANVLTF. CDR3 sequence (DNA): TGTGCCAGCAGTGAAGCGTCGGGGGCTGGGGCCAACGTCCTGACTTTC.

The rearrangement joins TRBV19 to TRBJ2-1, with 8 bases aligning to TRBD2. CDR3 size: 15 residues. Germline-derived CDR1 and CDR2 are LNHDA and SQIVND (reference sequence). V dropped 7 bases and J dropped 4; count of bases not matched to a gene: 9. The CDR3 nucleotides are TGTGCCAGTAAACAAAGCGGGGGCGTATACAATGAGCAGTTCTTC. Amino acid sequence: CASKQSGGVYNEQFF.

This clone was seen a single time. The chain is built from TRBV30 and TRBJ1-2, with D perhaps matching TRBD1 (5 bases). V was pared by 3 bases and J by 5 bases, with 13 bases between. CDR1 is GTSNPN, CDR2 SVGIG, per germline (reference sequence). This CDR3 is built from 13 residues. The CDR3 loop reads CAWSLGGSYGYTF. CDR3 in DNA: TGTGCCTGGAGCCTGGGGGGATCTTATGGCTACACCTTC.

The chain uses TRBV7-6 and TRBJ1-6; perhaps TRBD1 as D (5 bases). CDR3 size: 15 residues. Germline V lookup: CDR1 SGHVS, CDR2 FNYEAQ. V lost 3 bases, J lost 7 bases, and 13 bases lay in between. Written as DNA, the CDR3 is TGTGCCAGCAGCTTGGCAACGGGGGGGAATTCACCCCTCCACTTT. It is translated as CASSLATGGNSPLHF. Based on the CDR3 plus reference TRBV7-6 and TRBJ1-6, the full variable domain is GAGVSQSPRYKVTKRGQDVALRCDPISGHVSLYWYRQALGQGPEFLTYFNYEAQQDKSGLPNDRFSAERPEGSISTLTIQRTEQRDSAMYRCASSLATGGNSPLHFGNGTRLTVT.

The rearrangement joins TRBV11-1 to TRBJ2-1; 7 bases map to TRBD2. V lost 0 bases to trimming and J lost 0 bases; unmatched junction nucleotides: 2. CDR3 length: 16 residues. From germline, CDR1 is SGHAT and CDR2 FQDESV (reference sequence). The CDR3 sequence is CASSLAGGSSYNEQFF. The CDR3, as DNA: TGTGCCAGCAGCTTAGCGGGCGGGAGCTCCTACAATGAGCAGTTCTTC.

This clone was seen just once. CDR3 in amino acids: CASSTLRGNQPQHF. DNA of the CDR3: TGTGCCAGCTCAACACTCAGGGGCAATCAGCCCCAGCATTTT. The genes are TRBV18 and TRBJ1-5; TRBD1 might be the D (5 bases). The CDR3 covers 14 residues. The ends were cut back, 5 bases at V and 2 bases at J, with 10 bases in the middle. CDR1 is KGHSH and CDR2 is LQKENI in the germline V gene.